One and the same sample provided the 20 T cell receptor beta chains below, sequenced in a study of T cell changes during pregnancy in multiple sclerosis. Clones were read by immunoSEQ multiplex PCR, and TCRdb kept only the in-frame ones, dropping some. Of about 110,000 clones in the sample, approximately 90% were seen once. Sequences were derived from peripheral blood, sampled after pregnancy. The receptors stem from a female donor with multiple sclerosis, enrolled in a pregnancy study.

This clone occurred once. CDR3 in amino acids: CASSLGPGLSYEQYF. CDR3 coding DNA: TGTGCCAGCAGCTTAGGTCCCGGGTTGTCCTACGAGCAGTACTTC. The chain links TRBV11-2 to TRBJ2-7; the D is unclear. Germline CDR1 and CDR2: SGHAT and FQNNGV. This CDR3 comprises 15 residues. Trimming took off 1 base at V and 1 base at J, with 11 bases between the two ends.

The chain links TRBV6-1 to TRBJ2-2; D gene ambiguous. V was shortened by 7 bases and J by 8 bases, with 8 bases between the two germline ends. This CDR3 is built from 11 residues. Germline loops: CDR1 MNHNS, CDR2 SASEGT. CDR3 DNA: TGTGCCAGCAATGATCTTGGGGAGCTGTTTTTT. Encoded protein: CASNDLGELFF.

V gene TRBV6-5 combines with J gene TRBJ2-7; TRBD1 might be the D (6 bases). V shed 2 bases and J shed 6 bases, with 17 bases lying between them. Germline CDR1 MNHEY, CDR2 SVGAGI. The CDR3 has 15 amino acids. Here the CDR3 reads CASSYRTAGASEQYF. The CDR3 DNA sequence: TGTGCCAGCAGTTACCGGACAGCAGGGGCCTCCGAGCAGTACTTC.

CDR3 nucleotides: TGCGCCAGCAGCTTGGCTCCGGCCAGCCGGGTCTCCTACAATGAGCAGTTCTTC. The encoded protein is CASSLAPASRVSYNEQFF. This chain uses TRBV5-1 with TRBJ2-1; D remains ambiguous. Per germline, CDR1 SGHRS and CDR2 YFSETQ. The V and J ends lost 0 bases and 0 bases respectively, with 16 bases between them. CDR3 size: 18 residues. The full variable domain, completed using reference TRBV5-1 and TRBJ2-1, is KAGVTQTPRYLIKTRGQQVTLSCSPISGHRSVSWYQQTPGQGLQFLFEYFSETQRNKGNFPGRFSGRQFSNSRSEMNVSTLELGDSALYLCASSLAPASRVSYNEQFFGPGTRLTVL.

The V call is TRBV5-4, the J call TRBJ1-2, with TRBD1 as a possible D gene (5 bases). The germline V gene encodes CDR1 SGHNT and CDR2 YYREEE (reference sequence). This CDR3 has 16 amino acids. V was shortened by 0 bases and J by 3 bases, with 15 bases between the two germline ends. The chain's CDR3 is CASSLGAGRIDYGYTF. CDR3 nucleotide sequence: TGTGCCAGCAGCTTGGGTGCGGGGCGCATCGACTATGGCTACACCTTC.

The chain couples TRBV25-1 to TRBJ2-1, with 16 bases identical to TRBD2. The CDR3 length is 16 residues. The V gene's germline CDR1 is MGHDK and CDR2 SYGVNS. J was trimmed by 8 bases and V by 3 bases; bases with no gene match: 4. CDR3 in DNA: TGTGCCAGCAGTGATTGGGGACTAGCGGGAGGGGATGAGCAGTTCTTC. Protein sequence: CASSDWGLAGGDEQFF. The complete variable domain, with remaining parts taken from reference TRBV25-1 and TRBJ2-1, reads EADIYQTPRYLVIGTGKKITLECSQTMGHDKMYWYQQDPGMELHLIHYSYGVNSTEKGDLSSESTVSRIRTEHFPLTLESARPSHTSQYLCASSDWGLAGGDEQFFGPGTRLTVL.

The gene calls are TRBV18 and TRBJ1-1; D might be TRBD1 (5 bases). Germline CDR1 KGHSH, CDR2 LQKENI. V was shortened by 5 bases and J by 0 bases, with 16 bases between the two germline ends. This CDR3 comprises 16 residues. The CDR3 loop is CASSSRGGVLNTEAFF. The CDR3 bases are TGTGCCAGCTCATCGCGCGGGGGGGTTTTGAACACTGAAGCTTTCTTT.

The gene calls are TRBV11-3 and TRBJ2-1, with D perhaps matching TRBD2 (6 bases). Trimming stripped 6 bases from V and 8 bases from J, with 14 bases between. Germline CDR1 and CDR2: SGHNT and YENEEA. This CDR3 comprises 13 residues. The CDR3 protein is CASSLQRRDEQFF. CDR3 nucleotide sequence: TGTGCCAGCAGTCTCCAGAGGAGGGATGAGCAGTTCTTC.

The CDR3 sequence: CASSQDRSGQGARNTEAFF. In DNA form, the CDR3 reads TGCGCCAGCAGCCAAGATAGATCTGGACAGGGGGCAAGAAACACTGAAGCTTTCTTT. The rearrangement links TRBV4-1 to TRBJ1-1; 11 bases align to TRBD1. Unmatched junction bases numbered 11, after V lost 0 bases and J lost 2 bases. Germline values: CDR1 MGHRA, CDR2 YSYEKL. The CDR3 length is 19 residues.

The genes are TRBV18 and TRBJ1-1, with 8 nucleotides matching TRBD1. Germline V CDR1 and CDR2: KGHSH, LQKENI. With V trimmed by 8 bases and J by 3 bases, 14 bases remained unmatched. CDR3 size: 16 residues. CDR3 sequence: CASQDPGQVPHTEAFF. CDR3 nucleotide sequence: TGTGCCAGCCAAGACCCGGGACAGGTGCCTCACACTGAAGCTTTCTTT.

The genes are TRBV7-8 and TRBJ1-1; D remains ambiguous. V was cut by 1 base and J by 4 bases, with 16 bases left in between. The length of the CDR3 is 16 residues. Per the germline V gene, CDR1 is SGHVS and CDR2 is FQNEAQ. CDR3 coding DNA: TGTGCCAGCAGCTTAGTTTTTCGGCCCACGGGCACTGAAGCTTTCTTT. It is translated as CASSLVFRPTGTEAFF.

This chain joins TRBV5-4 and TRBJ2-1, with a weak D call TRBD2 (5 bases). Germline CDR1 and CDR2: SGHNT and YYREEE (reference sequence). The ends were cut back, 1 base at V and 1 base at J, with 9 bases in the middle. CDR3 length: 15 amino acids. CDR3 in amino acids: CASSLNPGSYNEQFF. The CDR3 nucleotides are TGTGCCAGCAGCTTGAACCCGGGATCCTACAATGAGCAGTTCTTC.

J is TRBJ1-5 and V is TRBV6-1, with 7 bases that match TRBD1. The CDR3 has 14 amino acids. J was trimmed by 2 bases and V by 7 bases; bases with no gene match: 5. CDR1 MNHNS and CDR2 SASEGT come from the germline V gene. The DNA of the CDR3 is TGTGCCAGCACTAGCAGGGGGGGCAATCAGCCCCAGCATTTT. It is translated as CASTSRGGNQPQHF.

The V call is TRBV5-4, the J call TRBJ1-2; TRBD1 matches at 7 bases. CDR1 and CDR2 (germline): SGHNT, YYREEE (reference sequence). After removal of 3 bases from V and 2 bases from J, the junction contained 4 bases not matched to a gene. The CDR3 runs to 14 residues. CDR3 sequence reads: CASSWDSKNYGYTF. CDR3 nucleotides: TGTGCCAGCAGCTGGGACAGTAAAAACTATGGCTACACCTTC.

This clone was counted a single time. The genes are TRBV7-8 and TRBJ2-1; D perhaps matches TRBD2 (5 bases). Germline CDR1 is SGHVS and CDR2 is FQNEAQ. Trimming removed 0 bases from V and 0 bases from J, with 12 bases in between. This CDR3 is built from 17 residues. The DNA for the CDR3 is TGTGCCAGCAGCTTAGCGCGGGTGGATAGCTCCTACAATGAGCAGTTCTTC. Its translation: CASSLARVDSSYNEQFF.

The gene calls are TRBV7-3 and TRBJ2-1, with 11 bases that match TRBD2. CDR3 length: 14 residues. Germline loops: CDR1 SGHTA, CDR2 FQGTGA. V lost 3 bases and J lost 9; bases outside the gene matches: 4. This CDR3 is CASSFSGGAREQFF. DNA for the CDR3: TGTGCCAGCAGCTTTAGCGGGGGGGCACGTGAGCAGTTCTTC.

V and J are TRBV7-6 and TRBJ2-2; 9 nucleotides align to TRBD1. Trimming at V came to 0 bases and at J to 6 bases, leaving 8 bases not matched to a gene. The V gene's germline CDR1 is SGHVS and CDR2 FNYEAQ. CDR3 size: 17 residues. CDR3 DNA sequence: TGTGCCAGCAGCTTAGCAACCGGGACAGGGAAGTCCGGGGAGCTGTTTTTT. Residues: CASSLATGTGKSGELFF.

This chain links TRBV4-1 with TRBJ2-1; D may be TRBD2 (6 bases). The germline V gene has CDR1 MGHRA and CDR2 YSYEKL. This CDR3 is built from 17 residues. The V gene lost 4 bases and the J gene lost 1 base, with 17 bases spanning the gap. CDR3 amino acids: CASSPPMRGLSYNEQFF. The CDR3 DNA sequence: TGCGCCAGCAGCCCTCCTATGCGGGGCTTATCCTACAATGAGCAGTTCTTC.

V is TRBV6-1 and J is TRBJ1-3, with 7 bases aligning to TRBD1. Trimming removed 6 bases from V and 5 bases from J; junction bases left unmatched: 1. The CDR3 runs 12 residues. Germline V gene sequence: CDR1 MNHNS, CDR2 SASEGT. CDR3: CASRDRRNTIYF. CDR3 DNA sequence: TGTGCCAGCAGGGACAGGAGAAACACCATATATTTT.

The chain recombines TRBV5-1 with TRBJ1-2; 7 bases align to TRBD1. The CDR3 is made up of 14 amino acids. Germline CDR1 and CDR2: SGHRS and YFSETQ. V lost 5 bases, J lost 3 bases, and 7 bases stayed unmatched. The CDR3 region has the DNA TGCGCCAGCAGGCCCGACAGGGCCCACTATGGCTACACCTTC. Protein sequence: CASRPDRAHYGYTF.